The clone carrying this TCR beta chain was seen many times. Its antigen remains unidentified. The V gene's germline CDR1 is SGHKS and CDR2 YYEKEE (reference sequence). The J segment lost 2 bases and the V segment lost 5 bases, leaving 5 bases of the junction unmatched. CDR3 length: 16 residues. TCRdb called the 5' RACE reads again in MiXCR, with one record for every CDR3 protein. The table records some 180,000 distinct CDR3 sequences, roughly 20% of them present only once. This specimen belongs to a study of CD8 T cells in ankylosing spondylitis. Study observations and caveats: It appeared that ankylosing spondylitis blood was characterized by a TCR beta motif of roughly 8 highly homologous variants. Past studies reported some motif variants in reactive arthritis synovial fluid and blood. Disease-linked clones had a CD8+ phenotype and relatively low frequency in peripheral blood.

The TCR comes from a male donor between 10 and 30 years old with ankylosing spondylitis or in good health (not recorded which). Sequencing used blood, either unsorted or a sorted T cell fraction (not recorded which). The chain joins TRBV5-5 to TRBJ1-6, with 9 positions matching TRBD1. CDR3 DNA: TGTGCCAGCAGTCCGGACAGGGGTCCCTATAATTCACCCCTCCACTTT. Protein: CASSPDRGPYNSPLHF.